A selection of T cell receptor beta chains follows, all from one sample in a study of regulatory T cells in long-lasting Graves disease. TCRdb used MiXCR to reprocess the multiplex PCR reads, holding one entry per CDR3 protein. Among about 470,000 distinct CDR3 sequences listed, around 14% were seen once. These sequences were also reported in another study, on T cells in Graves' hyperthyroidism and ophthalmopathy.

The material sequenced was peripheral blood mononuclear cells (PBMCs), taken at new diagnosis, from a patient treated with antithyroid drugs. All receptors derive from a woman aged 25 to 39 with Graves disease. Each CDR3 is given with its conserved first and last residue. The D gene is left open where the match is weak. Only part of the rows carry a size: once, few, many, or a class if the clone is expanded.

DNA: TGTGCAACGGAACAGCAAGAGACCCAGTACTTC; CDR3: CATEQQETQYF; D: -; size: -; J: TRBJ2-5; V: TRBV6-8
DNA: TGTGCCAGTTTCACAGGGGCGGCCGGGGAGCTGTTTTTT; CDR3: CASFTGAAGELFF; D: TRBD1; size: -; J: TRBJ2-2; V: TRBV28
DNA: TGCAGTGCTAGCCGGGACTTCACATACACAGATACGCAGTATTTT; CDR3: CSASRDFTYTDTQYF; D: -; size: many; J: TRBJ2-3; V: TRBV20-1
DNA: TGTGCCTGGAGTGTACAGGGATACGATACGCAGTATTTT; CDR3: CAWSVQGYDTQYF; D: -; size: many; J: TRBJ2-3; V: TRBV30
DNA: TGTGCCAGCAGCACCAGAGCGGGTCGGTACGAGCAGTACTTC; CDR3: CASSTRAGRYEQYF; D: -; size: many; J: TRBJ2-7; V: TRBV28
DNA: TGTGCCTGGAGTGCCCCCGCCTACGAGCAGTACTTC; CDR3: CAWSAPAYEQYF; D: -; size: -; J: TRBJ2-7; V: TRBV30
DNA: TGCGCCAGCAGCGCAAGGACGGGAAAAGAGACCCAGTACTTC; CDR3: CASSARTGKETQYF; D: -; size: -; J: TRBJ2-5; V: TRBV5-1
DNA: TGCAGCGTTGAAGGACAGGGAGAGTGGAATGAGCAGTTCTTC; CDR3: CSVEGQGEWNEQFF; D: TRBD1; size: many; J: TRBJ2-1; V: TRBV29-1
DNA: TGTGCCAGCACCCTCGGGGTTAGACGAAGAGAAAAACTGTTTTTT; CDR3: CASTLGVRRREKLFF; D: -; size: many; J: TRBJ1-4; V: TRBV28
DNA: TGTGCCAGCAGCCAAGAGACGGACTTGGGAGGCAATGAGCAGTTCTTC; CDR3: CASSQETDLGGNEQFF; D: -; size: few; J: TRBJ2-1; V: TRBV11-2
DNA: TGTGCCAGCAGCTCCGATACAGGGAAAGGAGTCTACGAGCAGTACTTC; CDR3: CASSSDTGKGVYEQYF; D: -; size: many; J: TRBJ2-7; V: TRBV28
DNA: TGTGCCACCAGTGGTATTACGACAGGGGGCCGTGAGACCCAGTACTTC; CDR3: CATSGITTGGRETQYF; D: TRBD1; size: many; J: TRBJ2-5; V: TRBV24-1
DNA: TGCAGTGCTAGACTAGCGGGAGCGGATATCCACAATGAGCAGTTCTTC; CDR3: CSARLAGADIHNEQFF; D: TRBD2; size: -; J: TRBJ2-1; V: TRBV20-1
DNA: TGCAGTGCTACAAATCTTAAGGCTGCGGGTTTCCAAGAGACCCAGTACTTC; CDR3: CSATNLKAAGFQETQYF; D: -; size: many; J: TRBJ2-5; V: TRBV20-1
DNA: TGTGCCAGCTCACCAAATCCTACAACTAATGAAAAACTGTTTTTT; CDR3: CASSPNPTTNEKLFF; D: -; size: many; J: TRBJ1-4; V: TRBV18
DNA: TGTGCCAGCAGCGTAGGGTCAGGGAAAATTTACAATGAGCAGTTCTTC; CDR3: CASSVGSGKIYNEQFF; D: -; size: -; J: TRBJ2-1; V: TRBV9
DNA: TGTGCCAGCAGTCCGGAAGGCACTGAAGCTTTCTTT; CDR3: CASSPEGTEAFF; D: -; size: many; J: TRBJ1-1; V: TRBV6-1
DNA: TGCGCCAGCAGCTTGGGAGGAGCGGGGGTAAATGAGCAGTTCTTC; CDR3: CASSLGGAGVNEQFF; D: TRBD2; size: few; J: TRBJ2-1; V: TRBV5-1
DNA: TGTGCCACCAGCTCCGAGGGGGACACCTGGGGCTCTGGGGCCAACGTCCTGACTTTC; CDR3: CATSSEGDTWGSGANVLTF; D: -; size: -; J: TRBJ2-6; V: TRBV15
DNA: TGCGCCAGCAGCCAAGAGAGCCCCCCTGGAAACACCATATATTTT; CDR3: CASSQESPPGNTIYF; D: -; size: few; J: TRBJ1-3; V: TRBV4-1
DNA: TGTGCCAGCAGCTTAACGCGGGGAAGGCCAGATACGCAGTATTTT; CDR3: CASSLTRGRPDTQYF; D: -; size: -; J: TRBJ2-3; V: TRBV7-9
DNA: TGTGCCAGCAGTCCCCGGCGGGGACCCTACAATGAGCAGTTCTTC; CDR3: CASSPRRGPYNEQFF; D: -; size: many; J: TRBJ2-1; V: TRBV13
DNA: TGTGCCAGCAGCCAAGTGACCGGGGGCTGGGAGACCCAGTACTTC; CDR3: CASSQVTGGWETQYF; D: -; size: many; J: TRBJ2-5; V: TRBV14
DNA: TGTGCCAGCAGCTTAGGACAGAATCAGCCCCAGCATTTT; CDR3: CASSLGQNQPQHF; D: -; size: many; J: TRBJ1-5; V: TRBV11-2
DNA: TGTGCCAGCCAAGGGGGCACCTACGAGCAGTACTTC; CDR3: CASQGGTYEQYF; D: TRBD1; size: -; J: TRBJ2-7; V: TRBV6-1
DNA: TGCAGTGCTACGGGACTAGCGGGGGCTGAGTCAGATACGCAGTATTTT; CDR3: CSATGLAGAESDTQYF; D: TRBD2; size: -; J: TRBJ2-3; V: TRBV20-1